This entry is about one T cell receptor beta chain. The antigen is not known. These data originate in a study of graft-versus-host responses after intestinal transplantation. In the study overall: In this cohort, recipients had multivisceral, liver-intestinal, or isolated intestinal transplants. Study-wide results and limits: Peak circulating GvH clone levels were associated with early post-transplant HvG declines. Graft-donor T cell macrochimerism coincided with high graft-versus-host to host-versus-graft clonal ratios in allografts.

Sequencing was performed with immunoSEQ multiplex PCR; in TCRdb, only in-frame clones are kept and a portion is missing. The table lists about 36,000 clones, approximately 93% of them singletons. This clonotype was sampled from a human donor who was the organ donor for an intestinal transplant. This specimen was unstimulated CD4+ T cells sorted from spleen or lymph node cells, taken before transplant.

The CDR3 DNA follows: TGCGCCAGCAGTCGCATAACAGGGGGAGCTGGAAACACCATATATTTT. It is translated as CASSRITGGAGNTIYF. The chain combines TRBV23-1 with TRBJ1-3, with 8 bases that match TRBD1. TRBV23-1 qualifies as an ORF whose function is uncertain. V was pared by 4 bases and J by 2 bases, with 7 bases of the junction left unmatched. CDR3 size: 16 residues.